A single sample gave rise to the 12 T cell receptor beta chains below, sequenced in a study of blood T cell repertoires in COVID-19. Generated by immunoSEQ multiplex PCR, the TCRdb table keeps only in-frame clones and is missing some. The repertoire holds more than 70,000 clones, with approximately 86% as singletons. The sequenced sample was peripheral blood. The receptors come from a woman aged 45-59 years with active or convalescent COVID-19.

The rearrangement uses TRBV30 and TRBJ1-1; tentatively, D is TRBD1 (5 bases). Germline CDR1 and CDR2: GTSNPN and SVGIG (reference sequence). Trimming shortened V by 1 base and J by 4 bases, and 7 bases separated the two germline ends. The CDR3 runs 12 residues. The CDR3 nucleotides are TGTGCCTGGAGTGGGGGCGCCACTGAAGCTTTCTTT. It encodes CAWSGGATEAFF.

This CDR3 reads CAWTLTATGELFF. CDR3 sequence (DNA): TGTGCCTGGACATTGACAGCAACCGGGGAGCTGTTTTTT. The rearrangement links TRBV30 to TRBJ2-2, with D tentatively TRBD1 (5 bases). Trimming took off 4 bases at V and 5 bases at J, with 11 bases between the two ends. The V gene's germline CDR1 is GTSNPN and CDR2 SVGIG (reference sequence). The CDR3 runs 13 residues.

The V call is TRBV30, the J call TRBJ1-1; no firm D call. Trimming took off 3 bases at V and 1 base at J, with 12 bases between the two ends. CDR1 is GTSNPN and CDR2 is SVGIG in the germline V gene (reference sequence). This CDR3 has 14 residues. CDR3 sequence reads: CAWSLEVPNTEAFF. The CDR3 nucleotides are TGTGCCTGGAGCTTAGAGGTTCCGAACACTGAAGCTTTCTTT.

The V call is TRBV3-1 (or the pseudogene TRBV3-2), the J call TRBJ2-1, with 15 bases aligning to TRBD2. The CDR3 is made up of 19 amino acids. Germline CDR1 and CDR2: LGHDT and YNNKEL (reference sequence). The J segment lost 0 bases and the V segment lost 4 bases, leaving 7 bases of the junction unmatched. The CDR3 sequence is CASSLRTSGGVSSYNEQFF. Written as DNA, the CDR3 is TGTGCCAGCAGCCTAAGGACTAGCGGGGGGGTGAGCTCCTACAATGAGCAGTTCTTC.

This clone was counted once. V is TRBV30 and J is TRBJ1-3; D gene ambiguous. CDR1 is GTSNPN, CDR2 SVGIG, per germline (reference sequence). CDR3 length: 13 residues. Trimming removed 0 bases at V and 4 bases at J, with 7 bases between. CDR3 residues: CAWSVLEGNTIYF. The CDR3 coding sequence is TGTGCCTGGAGTGTACTTGAGGGAAACACCATATATTTT.

This clone was found once. This rearrangement joins TRBV6-5 to TRBJ1-2; 7 bases agree with TRBD1. The CDR3 totals 13 residues. J lost 7 bases, V lost 6 bases, and 8 bases had no gene match. Germline values: CDR1 MNHEY, CDR2 SVGAGI. CDR3 sequence (DNA): TGTGCCAGCAGCGACGGACAGGTCCGTGGCTACACCTTC. Its protein product is CASSDGQVRGYTF.

The CDR3 DNA sequence: TGCGCCAGCAGCTTGAGAGTAGCGGGGGGTCTCGGGGAGCTGTTTTTT. This codes for CASSLRVAGGLGELFF. The rearrangement uses TRBV5-1 and TRBJ2-2, with 10 bases aligning to TRBD2. Germline V gives CDR1 SGHRS, CDR2 YFSETQ. Trimming took 1 base from V and 7 from J; bases not matched to a gene: 7. The CDR3 loop spans 16 amino acids.

V gene TRBV5-8 combines with J gene TRBJ1-1; perhaps TRBD1 as D (6 bases). V lost 3 bases, J lost 6 bases, and 15 bases lay in between. Germline V lookup: CDR1 SGHTS, CDR2 YDEGEE. This CDR3 has 14 residues. The CDR3 is CASSSSGGGAEAFF. CDR3 sequence (DNA): TGTGCCAGCAGCTCCTCCGGGGGGGGCGCTGAAGCTTTCTTT.

The J gene is TRBJ1-1, the V gene TRBV7-2; 7 bases are a match to TRBD1. The CDR3 is made up of 13 amino acids. Germline V gene data show CDR1 as SGHTA and CDR2 as FQGNSA. V lost 4 bases and J lost 4; bases outside the gene matches: 3. The CDR3 is CASSWGQFTEAFF. CDR3 DNA sequence: TGTGCCAGCAGCTGGGGACAGTTCACTGAAGCTTTCTTT.

V is TRBV11-3 and J is TRBJ2-3; D remains ambiguous. Trimming pared 2 bases from V and 8 bases from J, leaving 14 bases between. CDR1 and CDR2 from the germline V gene are SGHNT and YENEEA. The CDR3 totals 14 residues. The CDR3 DNA follows: TGTGCCAGCAGCTTACCAGGTTCCGATAGTACGCAGTATTTT. Translated: CASSLPGSDSTQYF.

The genes are TRBV7-2 and TRBJ1-1, with unresolved D. The CDR3 totals 12 residues. Trimming shortened V by 0 bases and J by 8 bases, and 7 bases separated the two germline ends. Looked up from germline, CDR1 is SGHTA and CDR2 is FQGNSA. The CDR3: CASSLAHAEAFF. The CDR3, as DNA: TGTGCCAGCAGCTTAGCGCATGCGGAAGCTTTCTTT.

The chain joins TRBV4-1 to TRBJ1-1; D is unresolved. Germline values: CDR1 MGHRA, CDR2 YSYEKL. The V end was cut by 4 bases, the J end by 1 base, with 13 bases between. The CDR3 is 15 amino acids. CDR3 region: CASSLLQLANTEAFF. The CDR3 DNA follows: TGCGCCAGCAGCCTCCTCCAGTTGGCGAACACTGAAGCTTTCTTT.